Following are 28 T cell receptor beta chains from one sample sequenced in a study of vaccination effects on CD4 cells after COVID-19. No antigen has been assigned to these receptors. Clones were read by immunoSEQ multiplex PCR, and TCRdb kept only the in-frame ones, dropping some. The data show around 40,000 clones, approximately 70% seen once. Upon completion of approximately ten days in culture, CD4+ T cells were isolated. Two-dose vaccination with either BNT162b2 or mRNA-1273 was given to the participants. Sequenced here: CD4+ T cells from PBMCs cultured without peptide, sampled after COVID-19 vaccination. These receptors were obtained from a human donor who received a COVID-19 vaccine.

The V gene is TRBV3-1 (or the pseudogene TRBV3-2), the J gene TRBJ1-1; no clear D gene. V was pared by 2 bases and J by 3 bases, with 10 bases between. This CDR3 comprises 14 residues. CDR1 is LGHDT and CDR2 is YNNKEL in the germline V gene (reference sequence). The CDR3 coding sequence is TGTGCCAGCAGCCAACTAGCGGGATACACTGAAGCTTTCTTT. This translates into CASSQLAGYTEAFF.

The V and J genes are TRBV5-1 and TRBJ1-3; D unclear. Trimming shortened V by 2 bases and J by 0 bases, and 12 bases separated the two germline ends. CDR1 is SGHRS and CDR2 is YFSETQ in the germline V gene. The CDR3 is 16 residues long. CDR3 in amino acids: CASSFLARSSGNTIYF. Written as DNA, the CDR3 is TGCGCCAGCAGCTTTCTAGCCAGAAGCTCTGGAAACACCATATATTTT.

This clone has a single count. The chain joins TRBV6-2 or TRBV6-3 to TRBJ2-2; 10 nucleotides line up with TRBD2. Germline assignment: CDR1 MNHEY and CDR2 SVGEGT. Unmatched junction bases numbered 6, after V lost 6 bases and J lost 5 bases. This CDR3 contains 15 residues. The CDR3 DNA follows: TGTGCCAGCAGCCAACTAGCGGGGTCGACCGGGGAGCTGTTTTTT. Translation: CASSQLAGSTGELFF.

V is TRBV18 and J is TRBJ2-3; D is uncertain. The germline CDR1 and CDR2 sequences are KGHSH and LQKENI. The V end lost 2 bases, the J end lost 2 bases, and 11 bases lay between the germline ends. The CDR3 sequence is 15 residues long. Here the CDR3 DNA reads TGTGCCAGCTCACCAAGTTATCGGAACACAGATACGCAGTATTTT. This codes for CASSPSYRNTDTQYF.

The CDR3: CASSYGQANTEAFF. CDR3 sequence (DNA): TGTGCCAGCAGCTACGGACAGGCTAACACTGAAGCTTTCTTT. The chain has TRBV3-1 (or the pseudogene TRBV3-2) and TRBJ1-1, with TRBD1 identical over 7 bases. V lost 5 bases and J lost 2; bases outside the gene matches: 5. This CDR3 has 14 amino acids. Germline-derived CDR1 and CDR2 are LGHDT and YNNKEL (reference sequence).

The chain is built from TRBV7-2 and TRBJ1-5; 8 bases match TRBD1. CDR3 length equals 14 residues. Trimming removed 7 bases from V and 7 bases from J; junction bases left unmatched: 9. Germline lookup yields CDR1 SGHTA and CDR2 FQGNSA. CDR3 in DNA: TGTGCCAGCAACATAGGACAGGGAGGACAGCCCCAGCATTTT. This sequence encodes CASNIGQGGQPQHF.

The chain has TRBV5-5 and TRBJ1-5; unclear D gene. Germline V CDR1 and CDR2: SGHKS, YYEKEE (reference sequence). Trimming left V 0 bases short and J 6 bases short, with 13 bases between. The CDR3 spans 15 residues. CDR3 loop: CASSLEVFGVQPQHF. As DNA, the CDR3 is TGTGCCAGCAGCTTGGAGGTTTTCGGGGTTCAGCCCCAGCATTTT. The full variable domain, in which reference TRBV5-5 and TRBJ1-5 provide the parts outside the CDR3, is DAGVTQSPTHLIKTRGQQVTLRCSPISGHKSVSWYQQVLGQGPQFIFQYYEKEERGRGNFPDRFSARQFPNYSSELNVNALLLGDSALYLCASSLEVFGVQPQHFGDGTRLSIL.

This chain uses TRBV9 with TRBJ2-1, with a weak D call TRBD1 (7 bases). Per germline, CDR1 SGDLS and CDR2 YYNGEE. The CDR3 sequence is 16 residues long. V was clipped by 6 bases and J by 1 base, with 17 bases between them. The CDR3: CASTPGGFTSYNEQFF. The CDR3 nucleotides read TGTGCCAGCACCCCAGGGGGGTTTACATCCTACAATGAGCAGTTCTTC.

This chain links TRBV6-5 with TRBJ2-2; maybe TRBD2 (6 bases). The germline V gene encodes CDR1 MNHEY and CDR2 SVGAGI. V lost 4 bases and J lost 4, with 16 bases in between. This CDR3 comprises 16 residues. Here the CDR3 DNA reads TGTGCCAGCAGTTTCACCACCGGGACTTCCACCGGGGAGCTGTTTTTT. It is translated as CASSFTTGTSTGELFF.

This clone was seen more than once but under ten times. The chain uses TRBV19 and TRBJ2-7, with 13 bases identical to TRBD2. CDR1 LNHDA and CDR2 SQIVND come from the germline V gene (reference sequence). J lost 3 bases, V lost 3 bases, and 5 bases had no gene match. The CDR3 is 16 amino acids. DNA of the CDR3: TGTGCCAGTAGTATTGGGACTAGCGGGGCCCTCTACGAGCAGTACTTC. Translating it yields CASSIGTSGALYEQYF.

The rearrangement links TRBV7-9 to TRBJ2-2; D uncertain. The CDR3 spans 14 residues. Per the germline V gene, CDR1 is SEHNR and CDR2 is FQNEAQ (reference sequence). V dropped 5 bases and J dropped 7 bases, with 14 bases sitting between them. As DNA, the CDR3 is TGTGCCAGCAGCCCACTAAGTATGGGCGGGGAGCTGTTTTTT. Its translation: CASSPLSMGGELFF.

This clone has a handful of counts. The V gene is TRBV10-3, the J gene TRBJ2-1; 8 nucleotides align to TRBD2. Germline loops: CDR1 ENHRY, CDR2 SYGVKD. V shed 10 bases, J shed 3 bases, and the junction held 5 bases outside the gene matches. The CDR3 loop spans 13 amino acids. The CDR3 DNA reads as TGTGCCACCGCCGGGACTAGCTACAATGAGCAGTTCTTC. Its translation: CATAGTSYNEQFF.

The chain has TRBV2 and TRBJ2-6; 8 nucleotides match TRBD1. The germline gives CDR1 SNHLY, CDR2 FYNNEI. The CDR3 totals 16 residues. J was trimmed by 0 bases and V by 4 bases; bases with no gene match: 2. The CDR3: CASSAGGLSGANVLTF. The CDR3 DNA reads as TGTGCCAGCAGTGCAGGGGGCCTCTCTGGGGCCAACGTCCTGACTTTC.

This clone was detected a few times. The rearrangement uses TRBV3-1 (or the pseudogene TRBV3-2) and TRBJ1-6, with D possibly being TRBD1 (6 bases). The CDR3 spans 13 residues. Trimming shortened V by 6 bases and J by 7 bases, and 10 bases separated the two germline ends. Germline V CDR1 and CDR2: LGHDT, YNNKEL (reference sequence). DNA for the CDR3: TGTGCCAGCAGACCGGGACACAATTCACCCCTCCACTTT. Its protein product is CASRPGHNSPLHF.

The V call is TRBV12-3 or TRBV12-4, the J call TRBJ1-2; D gene unclear. This CDR3 is built from 13 residues. The V end lost 6 bases, the J end lost 5 bases, and 13 bases lay between the germline ends. CDR3: CASSSSLGYGYTF. The DNA of the CDR3 is TGTGCCAGCAGCTCCTCCCTCGGGTATGGCTACACCTTC.

The gene calls are TRBV18 and TRBJ2-1, with 7 nucleotides matching TRBD2. The CDR3 spans 17 residues. Trimming removed 6 bases from V and 0 bases from J; junction bases left unmatched: 11. Germline CDR1 is KGHSH and CDR2 is LQKENI. This chain's CDR3 is CASSDVLARSSYNEQFF. DNA of the CDR3: TGTGCCAGCTCGGACGTACTAGCGCGGAGCTCCTACAATGAGCAGTTCTTC.

This rearrangement joins TRBV7-9 to TRBJ1-6, with a tentative D call TRBD1 (5 bases). The CDR3 has 15 residues. The V gene's germline CDR1 is SEHNR and CDR2 FQNEAQ (reference sequence). The V and J ends lost 4 bases and 7 bases respectively, with 14 bases between them. The CDR3 spells CASSSRRDGNSPLHF. In DNA form, the CDR3 reads TGTGCCAGCAGCTCGAGACGGGACGGGAATTCACCCCTCCACTTT.

The rearrangement links TRBV14 to TRBJ2-1; D tentatively fits TRBD1 or TRBD2 (6 bases each). This CDR3 contains 16 residues. The germline V gene has CDR1 SGHDN and CDR2 FVKESK. V dropped 0 bases and J dropped 8 bases, with 17 bases sitting between them. The CDR3 DNA follows: TGTGCCAGCAGCCAAGACTTCCTATTGGGGGGCGATGAGCAGTTCTTC. Translation gives CASSQDFLLGGDEQFF.

V and J are TRBV5-1 and TRBJ2-5, with 7 bases aligning to TRBD2. Germline CDR1 is SGHRS and CDR2 is YFSETQ. This CDR3 is built from 17 residues. V shed 0 bases, J shed 5 bases, and the junction held 13 bases outside the gene matches. The CDR3 protein is CASSLGLGGSRGETQYF. CDR3 sequence (DNA): TGCGCCAGCAGCTTGGGCCTCGGGGGGTCGCGGGGGGAGACCCAGTACTTC.

DNA of the CDR3: TGTGCCACCAGCAGAGATCGAGGGACAGGAGGTGAAAAACTGTTTTTT. It yields the protein CATSRDRGTGGEKLFF. This sequence joins TRBV15 and TRBJ1-4; 8 positions agree with TRBD1. V was pared by 0 bases and J by 7 bases, with 7 bases of the junction left unmatched. The CDR3 runs to 16 residues. Germline CDR1 reads LNHNV; CDR2 reads YYDKDF (reference sequence).

The chain couples TRBV7-7 to TRBJ2-1; D ambiguous. Per the germline V gene, CDR1 is SSHAT and CDR2 is FNYEAQ (reference sequence). Trimming removed 1 base at V and 0 bases at J, with 10 bases between. The CDR3 runs 16 residues. CDR3 DNA sequence: TGTGCCAGCAGCTTAGGTAGACTGGTCTCCTACAATGAGCAGTTCTTC. This sequence encodes CASSLGRLVSYNEQFF.

The chain uses TRBV27 and TRBJ1-2; tentatively, D is TRBD1 (6 bases). Germline values: CDR1 MNHEY, CDR2 SMNVEV (reference sequence). The V gene lost 3 bases and the J gene lost 4 bases, with 9 bases spanning the gap. There are 13 residues in the CDR3. The DNA of the CDR3 is TGTGCCAGCAGTTTCGGGGGGGCCTATGGCTACACCTTC. Translated, it gives CASSFGGAYGYTF.

The chain couples TRBV18 to TRBJ1-1; D is undetermined. V shed 2 bases and J shed 1 base, with 8 bases lying between them. The CDR3 spans 14 residues. Germline lookup yields CDR1 KGHSH and CDR2 LQKENI. CDR3 DNA: TGTGCCAGCTCACCAGCGGTTCGGAACACTGAAGCTTTCTTT. It encodes CASSPAVRNTEAFF.

V usage is TRBV9 and J usage is TRBJ2-3; tentatively, D is TRBD2 (7 bases). This CDR3 contains 15 residues. The V end lost 0 bases, the J end lost 6 bases, and 14 bases lay between the germline ends. The germline gives CDR1 SGDLS, CDR2 YYNGEE. CDR3 amino acids: CASSVGGGAADTQYF. CDR3 nucleotide sequence: TGTGCCAGCAGCGTAGGAGGGGGGGCAGCTGATACGCAGTATTTT. Filled out from reference TRBV9 and TRBJ2-3, the complete variable domain reads DSGVTQTPKHLITATGQRVTLRCSPRSGDLSVYWYQQSLDQGLQFLIQYYNGEERAKGNILERFSAQQFPDLHSELNLSSLELGDSALYFCASSVGGGAADTQYFGPGTRLTVL.

V usage is TRBV3-1 (or the pseudogene TRBV3-2) and J usage is TRBJ2-4; 13 bases fit TRBD2. Germline V gives CDR1 LGHDT, CDR2 YNNKEL (reference sequence). The V segment lost 4 bases and the J segment 4 bases; nucleotides outside the gene matches: 10. CDR3 length: 18 residues. The CDR3 spells CASSPELAGGLLKNIQYF. CDR3 DNA: TGTGCCAGCAGCCCAGAACTAGCGGGAGGGCTCCTGAAAAACATTCAGTACTTC.

The V and J genes are TRBV19 and TRBJ1-1; 8 nucleotides align to TRBD1. The CDR3 is 14 amino acids. Germline V gene data show CDR1 as LNHDA and CDR2 as SQIVND (reference sequence). Trimming cost V 7 bases and J 2 bases; bases outside gene matches: 6. The CDR3 DNA is TGTGCCAGTAAGTCAGGGGGCAGAAACACTGAAGCTTTCTTT. It translates to CASKSGGRNTEAFF.

The rearrangement joins TRBV5-6 to TRBJ2-6; 7 positions match TRBD1. The CDR3 spans 19 residues. With V trimmed by 0 bases and J by 0 bases, 9 bases remained unmatched. Germline CDR1 SGHDT, CDR2 YYEEEE. The CDR3 here is CASSLARGGGLSGANVLTF. The CDR3 coding sequence is TGTGCCAGCAGCTTGGCACGAGGGGGCGGTCTCTCTGGGGCCAACGTCCTGACTTTC.

Only a few counts were recorded for this clone. The rearrangement uses TRBV5-1 and TRBJ2-7; D could derive from TRBD1 or TRBD2 (6 bases each). Trimming left V 0 bases short and J 6 bases short, with 22 bases between. This CDR3 comprises 17 residues. CDR1 and CDR2 (germline): SGHRS, YFSETQ. Written as DNA, the CDR3 is TGCGCCAGCAGCTTGGGCCCCAGGGGAGGAGTTAGTGTCGAGCAGTACTTC. Amino acids: CASSLGPRGGVSVEQYF.